Below are 5 T cell receptor beta chains sequenced from a single sample in a study of T cell repertoires in cytomegalovirus infection. For these TCRs, the target antigens are not known. TCRdb passed the reads through MiXCR, listing each CDR3 protein once. The sample has about 700,000 distinct CDR3 sequences, roughly 30% seen once. This sample comprised cultured PBMCs, obtained from culture after CMV antigen stimulation. The receptors originated from a human donor in good health (CMV status not recorded). Some clones in this sample may be carry-over from other donors' samples.

The chain is built from TRBV27 and TRBJ2-1; 9 bases are a match to TRBD2. CDR1 and CDR2 (germline): MNHEY, SMNVEV (reference sequence). The V gene end was trimmed by 3 bases and the J gene end by 14 bases; junction bases not matched to a gene: 14. The CDR3 has 15 residues. The DNA for the CDR3 is TGTGCCAGCAGTTTTCTCCTTAGCGGGAGCGTGATCAAGTTCTTC. Encoded protein: CASSFLLSGSVIKFF.

V usage is TRBV3-1 and J usage is TRBJ1-1, with unresolved D. Germline loops: CDR1 LGHDT, CDR2 YNNKEL (reference sequence). Trimming took off 6 bases at V and 4 bases at J, with 12 bases between the two ends. This CDR3 region has 13 residues. The DNA for the CDR3 is TGTGCCAGCAGTTCACGGGGTATCACTGAAGCTTTCTTT. Its protein product is CASSSRGITEAFF.

Here the CDR3 reads CASSQGAVETQYF. Written as DNA, the CDR3 is TGTGCCAGCAGCCAGGGGGCCGTAGAGACCCAGTACTTC. The chain employs TRBV7-6 and TRBJ2-5, with 8 positions matching TRBD1. The CDR3 totals 13 residues. V shed 5 bases, J shed 4 bases, and the junction held 3 bases outside the gene matches. In germline, CDR1 is SGHVS, CDR2 FNYEAQ.

V and J are TRBV5-6 and TRBJ1-4, with 8 bases fitting TRBD1. Losses at the gene ends were 3 bases for V and 3 bases for J; bases not matched to a gene: 7. The CDR3 runs 16 residues. Germline V gives CDR1 SGHDT, CDR2 YYEEEE. The CDR3 sequence: CASSSIQGAANEKLFF. CDR3 in DNA: TGTGCCAGCAGCTCAATCCAGGGGGCGGCTAATGAAAAACTGTTTTTT.

This clonotype has more than one count but fewer than ten. This chain joins TRBV2 and TRBJ2-2; 10 positions agree with TRBD1. The CDR3 runs 15 residues. Looked up from germline, CDR1 is SNHLY and CDR2 is FYNNEI. V trimming: 3 bases; J trimming: 5 bases; junction bases outside the gene matches: 3. The CDR3 here is CASSEAGQGTGELFF. CDR3 DNA: TGTGCCAGCAGTGAGGCGGGACAGGGGACCGGGGAGCTGTTTTTT.